This T cell receptor beta chain emerged from a study of T-cell memory formation after mild COVID-19. The CDR3 is 12 amino acids. Germline CDR1 is SNHLY and CDR2 is FYNNEI. V shed 6 bases and J 9 bases; nucleotides not matched to a gene: 7. MiXCR was run by TCRdb on the 5' RACE reads, yielding one entry per CDR3 protein. The data contain 300,000 to 400,000 distinct CDR3 sequences, over 25% of them singletons. The sample holds a few counts of this clonotype. The antigen is not known. Study conclusions and caveats: Day 15 to 85 contracting clones showed balanced CD4/CD8; day 15 to 37 expanders favored CD4+.

The V call is TRBV2, the J call TRBJ2-7; 8 nucleotides align to TRBD1. This sequence originates from an adult woman who had mild COVID-19 (a few samples of this study predate the infection). Cell type and time point are not known. Sequenced: PBMCs or a T cell subset sorted from them (not recorded which). CDR3: CASRSDRGGQYF. The CDR3 DNA sequence: TGTGCCAGCAGATCCGACAGGGGTGGGCAGTACTTC.